The TCR beta chain described here comes from a study of blood T cell repertoires in COVID-19. Using immunoSEQ multiplex PCR, the repertoire was profiled, and TCRdb retains in-frame clones only, with some absent. Counted here are about 200,000 clones, just under 90% occurring once; the ten biggest clones make up about 6.2%. V lost 8 bases and J 1 base, leaving 11 bases between the germline ends. This CDR3 comprises 13 residues. The germline gives CDR1 LGHDT, CDR2 YNNKEL (reference sequence). The sample consisted of peripheral blood. This rearrangement joins TRBV3-1 (or the pseudogene TRBV3-2) to TRBJ1-2, with D unresolved. This clonotype was obtained from a man in his fifties or sixties who had recovered from COVID-19. The CDR3 sequence: CASSGGLNYGYTF. CDR3 sequence (DNA): TGTGCCAGCTCGGGAGGCCTTAACTATGGCTACACCTTC.